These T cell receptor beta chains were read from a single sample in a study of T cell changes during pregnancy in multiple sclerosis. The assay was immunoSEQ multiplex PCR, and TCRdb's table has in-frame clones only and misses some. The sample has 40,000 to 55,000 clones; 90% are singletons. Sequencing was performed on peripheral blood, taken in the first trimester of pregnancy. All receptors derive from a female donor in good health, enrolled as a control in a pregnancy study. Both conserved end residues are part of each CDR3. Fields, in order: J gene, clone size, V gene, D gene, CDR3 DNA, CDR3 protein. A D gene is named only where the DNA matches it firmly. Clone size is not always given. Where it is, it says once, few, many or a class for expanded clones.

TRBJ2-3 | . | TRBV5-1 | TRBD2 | TGCGCCAGCAGCTTGGCCCCCGGGACTAAGGCAGATACGCAGTATTTT | CASSLAPGTKADTQYF
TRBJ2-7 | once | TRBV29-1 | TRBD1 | TGCAGCGTGCCCGGGACAGGGGGTTCCTACGAGCAGTACTTC | CSVPGTGGSYEQYF
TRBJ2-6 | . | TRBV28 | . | TGTGCCAGCAGTTTAGTCTCAGGGATCCCATCTGGGGCCAACGTCCTGACTTTC | CASSLVSGIPSGANVLTF
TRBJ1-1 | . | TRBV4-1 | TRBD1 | TGCGCCAGCACTCGATTTTTTAGACAGGGAGGCACTGAAGCTTTCTTT | CASTRFFRQGGTEAFF
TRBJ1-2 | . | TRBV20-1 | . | TGCAGTGGGGGGGGAGTGCGAGGCTACACCTTC | CSGGGVRGYTF
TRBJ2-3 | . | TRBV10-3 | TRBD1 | TGTGCCATAGAGAGCCGGGACAGGGAGGCAGATACGCAGTATTTT | CAIESRDREADTQYF
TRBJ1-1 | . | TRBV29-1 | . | TGCAGCGTTTCCGCAGGTTACACTGAAGCTTTCTTT | CSVSAGYTEAFF
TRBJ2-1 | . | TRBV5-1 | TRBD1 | TGCGCCAGCAGTCCCGGGACAGGGGGCTTGTACAATGAGCAGTTCTTC | CASSPGTGGLYNEQFF
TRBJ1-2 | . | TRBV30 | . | TGTGCCTGGAGCCCGTCGGACTATGGCTACACCTTC | CAWSPSDYGYTF
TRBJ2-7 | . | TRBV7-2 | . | TGTGCCAGCAGCTTAGAGTCTCGGGGGTTTAGCTCCTACGAGCAGTACTTC | CASSLESRGFSSYEQYF
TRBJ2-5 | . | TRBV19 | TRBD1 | TGTGCCAGTAGTGGACCACAGGGGGCCGGGGAGACCCAGTACTTC | CASSGPQGAGETQYF
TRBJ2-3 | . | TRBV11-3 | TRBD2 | TGTGCCAGCAGCTGGGGTAGCGGGAGGGCCACAGATACGCAGTATTTT | CASSWGSGRATDTQYF
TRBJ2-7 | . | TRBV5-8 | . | TGTGCCAGCAGCTTCCGACAGGCATACTACGAGCAGTACTTC | CASSFRQAYYEQYF
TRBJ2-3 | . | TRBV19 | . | TGTGCCAGTGGGGGAGGTCGCGCAGATACGCAGTATTTT | CASGGGRADTQYF
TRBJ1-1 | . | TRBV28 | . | TGTGCCAGCAGTTCCGGAGGGCTGAACACTGAAGCTTTCTTT | CASSSGGLNTEAFF
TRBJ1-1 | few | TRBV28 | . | TGTGCAACGGGTATGAACACTGAAGCTTTCTTT | CATGMNTEAFF
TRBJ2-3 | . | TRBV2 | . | TGTGCCAGCAGTGTTCGGGGCACAGATACGCAGTATTTT | CASSVRGTDTQYF
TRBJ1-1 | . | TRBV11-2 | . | TGTGCCAGCAGCTTACTTATGGGCGCTGAAGCTTTCTTT | CASSLLMGAEAFF
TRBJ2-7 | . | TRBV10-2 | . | TGCGCCAGCAGTGGAGGATCGTACGAGCAGTACTTC | CASSGGSYEQYF
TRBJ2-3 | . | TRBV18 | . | TGTGCCAGCTCACCGGACTCCCTATTATCGCAGTATTTT | CASSPDSLLSQYF
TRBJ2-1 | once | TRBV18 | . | TGTGCCAGCTCACCACCGTCAAACAATGAGCAGTTCTTC | CASSPPSNNEQFF
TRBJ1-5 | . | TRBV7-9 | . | TGTGCCAGCAGCACAGAGTCCCAGCCCCAGCATTTT | CASSTESQPQHF
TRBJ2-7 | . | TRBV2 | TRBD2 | TGTGCCAGCAGCGAGGGAGGGAACTTCGAGCAGTACTTC | CASSEGGNFEQYF
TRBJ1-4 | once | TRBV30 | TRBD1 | TGTGCCTGGAGTGCCTTCAGGGGGCAGAATGAAAAACTGTTTTTT | CAWSAFRGQNEKLFF
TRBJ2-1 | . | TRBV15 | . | TGTGCCACCAGCTTCACACGGGGATCGGGCTACAATGAGCAGTTCTTC | CATSFTRGSGYNEQFF
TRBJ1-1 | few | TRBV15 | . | TGTGCCACCAGCAGAGAAAAATGGGGGGGCCCTTTCTTT | CATSREKWGGPFF
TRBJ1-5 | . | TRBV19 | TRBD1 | TGTGCCAGTAGTCCCGACAGGGGCCAGCCCCAGCATTTT | CASSPDRGQPQHF
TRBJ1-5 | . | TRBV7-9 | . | TGTGCCAGCAGCGTGGGGGGTGATAGCAATCAGCCCCAGCATTTT | CASSVGGDSNQPQHF
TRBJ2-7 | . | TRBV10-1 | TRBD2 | TGCGCCAGCAGTGCGGGAGGGTACGAGCAGTACTTC | CASSAGGYEQYF
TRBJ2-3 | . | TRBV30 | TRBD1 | TGTGCCTGGAGTACAGGGGACAGACCTAGCACAGATACGCAGTATTTT | CAWSTGDRPSTDTQYF
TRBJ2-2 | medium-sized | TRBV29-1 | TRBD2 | TGCAGCGTTGAGGGACTAACTTCCGGGGAGCTGTTTTTT | CSVEGLTSGELFF
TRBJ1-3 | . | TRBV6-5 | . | TGTGCCACCTCCTCCACCTACTCTGGAAACACCATATATTTT | CATSSTYSGNTIYF
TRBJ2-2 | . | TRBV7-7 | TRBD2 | TGTGCTAGCAGCTTACTGGCGGGAGCCCCCGGGGAGCTGTTTTTT | CASSLLAGAPGELFF
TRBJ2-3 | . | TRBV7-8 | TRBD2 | TGTGCCAGCAGCCCCCCTAGCGGGAGCACAGATACGCAGTATTTT | CASSPPSGSTDTQYF
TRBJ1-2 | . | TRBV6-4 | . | TGTGCCAGCAGGGAGCAGGGCAGGGGAAACTATGGCTACACCTTC | CASREQGRGNYGYTF
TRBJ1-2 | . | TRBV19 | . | TGTGCCAGTAGTTTCACCTTCGGGGTTCGCTATGGCTACACCTTC | CASSFTFGVRYGYTF
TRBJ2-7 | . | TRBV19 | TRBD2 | TGTGCCAGTAGTACCTTTAGCGGGGGGCCCGGGGTCGAGCAGTACTTC | CASSTFSGGPGVEQYF
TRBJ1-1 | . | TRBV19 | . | TGTGCCAGTAGTTTCAGGAACACTGAAGCTTTCTTT | CASSFRNTEAFF
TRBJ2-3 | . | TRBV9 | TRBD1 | TGTGCCAGCAGCGTAGGGTATGCCGGGACAGGGGGCACAGATACGCAGTATTTT | CASSVGYAGTGGTDTQYF
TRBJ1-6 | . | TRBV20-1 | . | TGCAGTGAACAAAAAGAACCCCTCCACTTT | CSEQKEPLHF
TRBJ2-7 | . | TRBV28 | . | TGTGCCAGCACCTCCTCGGACAGCAGCTCCTACGAGCAGTACTTC | CASTSSDSSSYEQYF
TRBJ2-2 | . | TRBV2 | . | TGTGCCAGCAGTGGCCTAGCTAACACCGGGGAGCTGTTTTTT | CASSGLANTGELFF
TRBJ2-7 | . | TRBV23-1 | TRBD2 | TGCGCCAGCAGTCAAAGGGTAGCGGGGACGACCTACGAGCAGTACTTC | CASSQRVAGTTYEQYF
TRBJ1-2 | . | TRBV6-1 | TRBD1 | TGTGCCAGCAGTGCGACGACTCGGGACAGGGGGCAGGAAGGCTACACCTTC | CASSATTRDRGQEGYTF
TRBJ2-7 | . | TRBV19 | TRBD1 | TGTGCCACCAAATCGACAGGGAAAGCATACGAGCAGTACTTC | CATKSTGKAYEQYF
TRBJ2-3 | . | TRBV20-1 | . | TGCAGTGCTACGTATGCAGATACGCAGTATTTT | CSATYADTQYF
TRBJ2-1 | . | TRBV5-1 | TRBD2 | TGCGCCAGCAGCTTGGCTAGCGGGACAGCTCACAATGAGCAGTTCTTC | CASSLASGTAHNEQFF
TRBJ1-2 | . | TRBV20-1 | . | TGCAGTGCTAGACAGGCGAGAGGCTACACCTTC | CSARQARGYTF
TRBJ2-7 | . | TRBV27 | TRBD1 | TGTGCCAGCAGTCCCCTCAGGGGGAACTCCTACGAGCAGTACTTC | CASSPLRGNSYEQYF
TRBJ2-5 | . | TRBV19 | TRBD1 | TGTGCCAGTAGTACCAGCAAGAGACAGGGGGCGCGGGAGACCCAGTACTTC | CASSTSKRQGARETQYF